The 10 T cell receptor beta chains below all came from one sample that was sequenced in a study of blood T cell repertoires in COVID-19. Profiling relied on immunoSEQ multiplex PCR, and the TCRdb table lists in-frame clones only, not all of them. The sample lists fewer than 250,000 clones; approximately 84% were seen once. What was sequenced was peripheral blood. The source is a woman between 70 and 85 years old with active or convalescent COVID-19.

This clone was recorded once. The rearrangement links TRBV12-3 or TRBV12-4 to TRBJ1-1; D unclear. This CDR3 comprises 13 residues. V was trimmed by 6 bases and J by 1 base, leaving 9 bases between them. This chain's CDR3 is CASSKAGNTEAFF. In DNA form, the CDR3 reads TGTGCCAGCAGCAAAGCAGGGAACACTGAAGCTTTCTTT.

V usage is TRBV9 and J usage is TRBJ1-2; D gene uncertain. This CDR3 has 12 residues. Trimming shortened V by 4 bases and J by 8 bases, and 12 bases separated the two germline ends. From germline, CDR1 is SGDLS and CDR2 YYNGEE. CDR3 protein: CASSPEGYGYTF. Written as DNA, the CDR3 is TGTGCCAGCAGCCCAGAGGGATACGGCTACACCTTC.

The V gene is TRBV2, the J gene TRBJ2-7, with 7 bases matching TRBD1. CDR1 and CDR2 (germline): SNHLY, FYNNEI. The CDR3 loop spans 14 amino acids. The V segment lost 7 bases and the J segment 1 base; nucleotides outside the gene matches: 7. The CDR3 loop reads CASTGTDNSYEQYF. CDR3 coding DNA: TGTGCCAGCACCGGGACAGACAATTCCTACGAGCAGTACTTC.

This rearrangement joins TRBV9 to TRBJ1-3; 7 nucleotides line up with TRBD1. Looked up from germline, CDR1 is SGDLS and CDR2 is YYNGEE. This CDR3 has 16 amino acids. The trim removed 4 bases at V and 0 bases at J, leaving 7 bases unmatched. This CDR3 reads CASSPRTGNSGNTIYF. In nucleotides, the CDR3 is TGTGCCAGCAGCCCAAGGACAGGCAACTCTGGAAACACCATATATTTT.

The chain couples TRBV7-3 to TRBJ2-7, with no clear D. The CDR3 sequence is 11 residues long. Germline CDR1 is SGHTA and CDR2 is FQGTGA. V lost 1 base to trimming and J lost 7 bases, with 5 bases between them. As DNA, the CDR3 is TGTGCCAGCAGCTTAAGCAGAGAGCAGTACTTC. This codes for CASSLSREQYF.

The chain has TRBV7-9 and TRBJ2-1, with 10 positions matching TRBD1. The CDR3 runs to 15 residues. The germline V gene has CDR1 SEHNR and CDR2 FQNEAQ (reference sequence). J was trimmed by 11 bases and V by 6 bases; bases with no gene match: 13. CDR3 sequence (DNA): TGTGCCAGCAGATCGACAGGGGGCACTAGCGGCCAGCAGTTCTTC. Translated, it gives CASRSTGGTSGQQFF. The variable domain in full, with the rest retrieved from reference TRBV7-9 and TRBJ2-1, is DTGVSQNPRHKITKRGQNVTFRCDPISEHNRLYWYRQTLGQGPEFLTYFQNEAQLEKSRLLSDRFSAERPKGSFSTLEIQRTEQGDSAMYLCASRSTGGTSGQQFFGPGTRLTVL.

The chain links TRBV2 to TRBJ2-5, with D perhaps matching TRBD2 (5 bases). V was shortened by 7 bases and J by 2 bases, with 14 bases between the two germline ends. The V gene's germline CDR1 is SNHLY and CDR2 FYNNEI. The CDR3 contains 14 residues. CDR3 in DNA: TGTGCCAGCATCCCGGCGACTATACAAGAGACCCAGTACTTC. Its translation is CASIPATIQETQYF.

V usage is TRBV28 and J usage is TRBJ1-1, with TRBD1 matching 8 bases. This CDR3 has 17 residues. J lost 0 bases, V lost 2 bases, and 8 bases had no gene match. CDR1 and CDR2 from the germline V gene are MDHEN and SYDVKM. CDR3: CASSLGQGQGVNTEAFF. CDR3 in DNA: TGTGCCAGCAGTTTAGGGCAAGGACAGGGCGTGAACACTGAAGCTTTCTTT.

This clone has just a few counts. The chain links TRBV7-6 to TRBJ2-3; D possibly corresponds to TRBD1 (5 bases). This CDR3 has 16 residues. V was trimmed by 3 bases and J by 1 base, leaving 14 bases between them. Looked up from germline, CDR1 is SGHVS and CDR2 is FNYEAQ. CDR3 in DNA: TGTGCCAGCAGCTTCTCATGGGGCCGAGGCACAGATACGCAGTATTTT. As protein: CASSFSWGRGTDTQYF.

The chain joins TRBV27 to TRBJ2-7; 10 bases line up with TRBD2. CDR1 is MNHEY, CDR2 SMNVEV, per germline (reference sequence). The CDR3 has 15 amino acids. Trimming took 2 bases from V and 2 from J; bases not matched to a gene: 3. CDR3: CASSLLAGATYEQYF. CDR3 bases: TGTGCCAGCAGTTTACTAGCGGGAGCCACCTACGAGCAGTACTTC.